This T cell receptor beta chain was retrieved from a study of cytomegalovirus exposure and HLA in healthy donors. General observations from the study: Some V segments (TRBV6-2 and TRBV6-3 among them) were excluded as indistinguishable. Later findings reportedly placed an Asian-associated ancestry cluster below the approximately 670-donor mean for N-insertions.

Primers included in the PCR were 60 Vbeta and 13 Jbeta primers. The protocol was immunoSEQ multiplex PCR, while the TCRdb copy is restricted to in-frame clones and leaves out a portion. Among around 190,000 clones, less than 80% were seen once, and the ten largest hold about 0.72%. Trimming pared 3 bases from V and 11 bases from J, leaving 20 bases between. Germline V gene data show CDR1 as KGHSH and CDR2 as LQKENI. The CDR3 loop spans 15 amino acids. Details on this clone: Antigen specificity is unknown.

At sampling all donors were nominally healthy, likely with unrecorded immune exposures. This TCR was recovered from a woman aged 40 to 50 in good health and CMV-seronegative. The chain couples TRBV18 to TRBJ2-1, with D possibly matching TRBD1 (5 bases). Sequencing was carried out using PBMCs. The CDR3 is CASSPYADTNSQQFF. Here the CDR3 DNA reads TGTGCCAGCTCACCGTATGCGGACACCAACTCACAGCAGTTCTTC.